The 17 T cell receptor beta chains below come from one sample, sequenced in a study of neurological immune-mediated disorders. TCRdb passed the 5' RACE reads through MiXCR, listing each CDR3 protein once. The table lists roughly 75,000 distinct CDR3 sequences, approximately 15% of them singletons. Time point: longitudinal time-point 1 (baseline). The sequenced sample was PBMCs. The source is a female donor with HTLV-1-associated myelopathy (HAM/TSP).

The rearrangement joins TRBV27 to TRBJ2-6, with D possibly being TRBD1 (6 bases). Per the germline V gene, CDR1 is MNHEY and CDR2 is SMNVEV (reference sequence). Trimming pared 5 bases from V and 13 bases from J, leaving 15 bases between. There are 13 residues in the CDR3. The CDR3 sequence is CASSPITGLVLTF. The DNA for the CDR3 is TGTGCCAGCAGTCCGATAACAGGGTTGGTCCTGACTTTC. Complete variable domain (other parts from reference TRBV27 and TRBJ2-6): EAQVTQNPRYLITVTGKKLTVTCSQNMNHEYMSWYRQDPGLGLRQIYYSMNVEVTDKGDVPEGYKVSRKEKRNFPLILESPSPNQTSLYFCASSPITGLVLTFGAGSRLTVL.

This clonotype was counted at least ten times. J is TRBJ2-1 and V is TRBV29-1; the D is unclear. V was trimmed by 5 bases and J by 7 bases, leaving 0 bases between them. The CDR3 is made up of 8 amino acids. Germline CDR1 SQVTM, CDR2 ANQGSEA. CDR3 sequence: CSVNEQFF. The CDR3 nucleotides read TGCAGCGTTAATGAGCAGTTCTTC.

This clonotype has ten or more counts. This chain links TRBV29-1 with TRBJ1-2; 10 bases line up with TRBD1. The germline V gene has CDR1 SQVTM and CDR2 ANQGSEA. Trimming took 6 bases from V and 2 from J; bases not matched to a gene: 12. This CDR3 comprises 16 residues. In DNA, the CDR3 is TGCAGCGTAGCCGGGACAGGGGAAGAAGAAAACTATGGCTACACCTTC. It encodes CSVAGTGEEENYGYTF.

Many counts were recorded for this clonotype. The CDR3 is CASSVGLAGGPTGELFF. CDR3 coding DNA: TGTGCCAGCAGCGTGGGACTAGCGGGGGGGCCGACCGGGGAGCTGTTTTTT. This chain joins TRBV7-2 and TRBJ2-2; 16 bases align to TRBD2. The CDR3 is 17 residues long. Germline CDR1 is SGHTA and CDR2 is FQGNSA. J gave up 5 bases and V 5 bases, and 5 bases lay outside the gene matches.

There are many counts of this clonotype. The CDR3 DNA reads as TGTGCCAGCAGGGCCGAGCGGGCGAGCACAGATACGCAGTATTTT. It codes for CASRAERASTDTQYF. This sequence joins TRBV6-5 and TRBJ2-3, with D maybe TRBD2 (6 bases). Germline V lookup: CDR1 MNHEY, CDR2 SVGAGI. The CDR3 is 15 amino acids. V was cut by 6 bases and J by 0 bases, with 13 bases left in between.

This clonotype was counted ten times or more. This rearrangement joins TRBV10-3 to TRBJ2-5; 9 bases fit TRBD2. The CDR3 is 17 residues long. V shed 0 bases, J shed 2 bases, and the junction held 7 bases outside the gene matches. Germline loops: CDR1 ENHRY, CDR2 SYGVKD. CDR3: CAISESKTSGIQETQYF. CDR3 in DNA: TGTGCCATCAGTGAGTCTAAGACTAGCGGAATACAAGAGACCCAGTACTTC.

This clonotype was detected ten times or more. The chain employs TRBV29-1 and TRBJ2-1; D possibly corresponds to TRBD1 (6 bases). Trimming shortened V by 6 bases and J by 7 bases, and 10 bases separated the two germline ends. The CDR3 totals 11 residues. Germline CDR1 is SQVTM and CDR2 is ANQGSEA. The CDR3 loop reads CSVIDRNEQFF. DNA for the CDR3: TGCAGCGTAATCGACAGGAATGAGCAGTTCTTC.

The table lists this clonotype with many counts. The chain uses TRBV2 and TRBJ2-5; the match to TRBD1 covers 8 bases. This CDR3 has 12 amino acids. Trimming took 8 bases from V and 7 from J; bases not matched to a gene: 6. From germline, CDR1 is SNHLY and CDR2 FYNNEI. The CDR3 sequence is CASSTGEGTQYF. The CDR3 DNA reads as TGTGCCAGCTCGACAGGGGAAGGGACCCAGTACTTC.

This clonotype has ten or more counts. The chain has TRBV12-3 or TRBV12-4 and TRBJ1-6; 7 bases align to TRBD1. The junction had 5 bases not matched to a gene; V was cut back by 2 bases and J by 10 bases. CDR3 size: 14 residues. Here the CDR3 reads CASSLTGVGSPLHF. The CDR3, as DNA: TGTGCCAGCAGTTTAACAGGGGTGGGGTCACCCCTCCACTTT.

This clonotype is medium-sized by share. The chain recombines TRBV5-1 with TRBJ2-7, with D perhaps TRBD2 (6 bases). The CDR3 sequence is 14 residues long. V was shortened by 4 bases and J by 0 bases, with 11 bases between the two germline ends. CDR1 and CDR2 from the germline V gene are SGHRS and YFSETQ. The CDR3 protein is CASSVSSVSYEQYF. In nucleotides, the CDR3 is TGCGCCAGCAGCGTATCTAGCGTCTCCTACGAGCAGTACTTC. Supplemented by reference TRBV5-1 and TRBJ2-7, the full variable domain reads KAGVTQTPRYLIKTRGQQVTLSCSPISGHRSVSWYQQTPGQGLQFLFEYFSETQRNKGNFPGRFSGRQFSNSRSEMNVSTLELGDSALYLCASSVSSVSYEQYFGPGTRLTVT.

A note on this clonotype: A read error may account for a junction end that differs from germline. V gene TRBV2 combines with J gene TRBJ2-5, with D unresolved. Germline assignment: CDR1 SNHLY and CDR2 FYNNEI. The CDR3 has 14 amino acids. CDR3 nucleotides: TGTGCCAGAAGTGAAGTCGGCGTCCAAGAGACCCAGTACTTC. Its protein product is CARSEVGVQETQYF.

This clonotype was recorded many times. DNA for the CDR3: TGTGCCAGCAGCCTCGACTCTAGCGGGGGGTACAATGAGCAGTTCTTC. Encoded protein: CASSLDSSGGYNEQFF. V gene TRBV7-3 combines with J gene TRBJ2-1; 11 bases are shared with TRBD2. CDR1 is SGHTA and CDR2 is FQGTGA in the germline V gene. The trim removed 5 bases at V and 4 bases at J, leaving 7 bases unmatched. This CDR3 comprises 16 residues.

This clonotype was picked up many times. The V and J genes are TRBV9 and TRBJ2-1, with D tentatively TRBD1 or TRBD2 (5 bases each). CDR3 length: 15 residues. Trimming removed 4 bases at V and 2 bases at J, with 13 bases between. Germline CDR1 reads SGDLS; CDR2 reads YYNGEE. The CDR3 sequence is CASSPEGYTYNEQFF. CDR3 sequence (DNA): TGTGCCAGCAGCCCAGAGGGGTATACCTACAATGAGCAGTTCTTC.

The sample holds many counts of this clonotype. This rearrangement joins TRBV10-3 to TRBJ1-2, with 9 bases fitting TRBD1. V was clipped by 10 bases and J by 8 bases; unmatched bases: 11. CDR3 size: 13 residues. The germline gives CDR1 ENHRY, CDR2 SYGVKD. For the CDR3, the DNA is TGTGCCACGGGACAGGGCGGGATGTACGGCTACACCTTC. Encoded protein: CATGQGGMYGYTF.

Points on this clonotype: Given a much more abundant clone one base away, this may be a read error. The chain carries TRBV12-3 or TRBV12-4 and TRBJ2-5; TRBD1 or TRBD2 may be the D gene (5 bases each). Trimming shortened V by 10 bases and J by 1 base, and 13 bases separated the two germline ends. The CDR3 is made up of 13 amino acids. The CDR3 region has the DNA TGTGCCATCGTGAGGGGTGGCCAAGAGACCCAGTACTTC. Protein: CAIVRGGQETQYF.

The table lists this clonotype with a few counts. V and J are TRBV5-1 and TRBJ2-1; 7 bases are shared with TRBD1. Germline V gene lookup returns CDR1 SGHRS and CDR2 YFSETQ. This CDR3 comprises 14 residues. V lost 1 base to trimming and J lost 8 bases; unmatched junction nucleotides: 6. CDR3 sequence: CASSLFSGGDEQFF. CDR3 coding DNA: TGCGCCAGCAGCTTGTTTTCAGGGGGTGATGAGCAGTTCTTC.

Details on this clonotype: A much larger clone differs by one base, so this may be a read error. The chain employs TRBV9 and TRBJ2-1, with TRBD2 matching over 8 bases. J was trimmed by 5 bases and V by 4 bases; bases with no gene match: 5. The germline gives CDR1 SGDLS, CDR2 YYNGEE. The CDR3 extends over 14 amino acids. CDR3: CASSLVRGDNEQFF. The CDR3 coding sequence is TGTGCCAGCAGCTTGGTGCGGGGGGACAATGAGCAGTTCTTC.